A selection of T cell receptor beta chains follows, all from one sample in a study of T cell responses to AZD1222 COVID-19 vaccine. The data were produced by immunoSEQ multiplex PCR, yet TCRdb's version contains in-frame clones alone and is incomplete. Seen here are about 97,000 clones, over 75% observed once, and the top ten hold 1% to 1.5%. The source material was peripheral blood, sampled on day 0 of AZD1222 vaccination. These receptors all come from an adult in good health. Both conserved end residues are part of each CDR3.

V	J	CDR3
TRBV15	TRBJ1-1	CATSRDARMTEAFF
TRBV7-9	TRBJ2-1	CASSLHNEQFF
TRBV5-4	TRBJ2-1	CASSSGTSFRGSYNEQFF
TRBV12-5	TRBJ2-2	CASGFMVNANTGELFF
TRBV7-2	TRBJ2-3	CASSPLAGVDTQYF
TRBV16	TRBJ1-5	CASSQFGTGAHQPQHF
TRBV7-9	TRBJ1-6	CASTGEGDSPLHF
TRBV5-1	TRBJ2-2	CASSYAGNTGELFF
TRBV9	TRBJ2-2	CASSGLANTGELFF
TRBV5-1	TRBJ2-1	CASSFLAGGKNEQFF
TRBV13	TRBJ1-1	CASSPPVRTEAFF
TRBV18	TRBJ1-2	CASSRSGVNYGYTF
TRBV10-2	TRBJ1-6	CASSGGDRNSPLHF
TRBV7-6	TRBJ2-3	CASSLVAGWADTQYF
TRBV6-6	TRBJ1-1	CASSYRETEAFF
TRBV15	TRBJ1-3	CATDDRGTGNTIYF
TRBV7-2	TRBJ1-6	CASSSVGTGGGSPLHF
TRBV5-1	TRBJ2-2	CASSLSYANTGELFF
TRBV2	TRBJ2-7	CASKADVYEQYF
TRBV2	TRBJ2-3	CASSEAQSGGITDTQYF
TRBV6-1	TRBJ2-5	CASSDVGTGGRETQYF
TRBV11-2	TRBJ1-6	CASSLRNSPLHF
TRBV28	TRBJ1-4	CASKETVTEKLFF
TRBV2	TRBJ1-6	CASSVVPGNNSPLHF
TRBV28	TRBJ1-1	CASSHQGGTEAFF
TRBV5-1	TRBJ2-7	CASSSTTGINEQYF
TRBV7-6	TRBJ2-3	CASSLDVLAGGPDTQYF
TRBV9	TRBJ1-1	CASSVAVGNTEAFF
TRBV27	TRBJ1-3	CASSMDRSGNTIYF
TRBV5-1	TRBJ1-1	CASSLSTPGHLMGNTEAFF
TRBV10-2	TRBJ2-7	CASLDSSYEQYF
TRBV7-9	TRBJ2-7	CASSPLDISYEQYF
TRBV7-9	TRBJ2-5	CASSLAPQGAGGTQYF
TRBV7-2	TRBJ1-5	CASSLGPQGREPQHF
TRBV29-1	TRBJ2-1	CSVGGGGAYNEQFF
TRBV6-5	TRBJ1-1	CASYDRGWTEAFF
TRBV6-5	TRBJ1-1	CASRVYTEAFF
TRBV7-8	TRBJ1-6	CASSLRRLTQNSPLHF
TRBV19	TRBJ1-1	CASSFGTVPQGYDEAFF
TRBV11-3	TRBJ2-1	CASSLAASGYNEQFF
TRBV5-1	TRBJ2-1	CASTSPWEDTNEQFF
TRBV30	TRBJ1-2	CAWSEVGRDYGYTF
TRBV6-1	TRBJ1-1	CASSELPVLGLNTEAFF
TRBV6-5	TRBJ2-3	CASSRSGPGLDTQYF
TRBV5-1	TRBJ1-1	CASSRKEWGGAEAFF
TRBV27	TRBJ1-1	CASRWDRRNTEAFF
TRBV6-5	TRBJ2-1	CASSYGQGQINEQFF
TRBV4-1	TRBJ1-2	CASSQGPPGGMNYGYTF
TRBV3-1/TRBV3-2	TRBJ2-5	CASSQVWGNKETQYF
TRBV6-1	TRBJ2-5	CAPADQETQYF
TRBV6-5	TRBJ1-5	CASSPLTGSNQPQHF
TRBV18	TRBJ2-3	CASSPASGVTDTQYF
TRBV4-2	TRBJ2-5	CASSPEPVETQYF
TRBV7-2	TRBJ2-1	CASSRQVDNEQFF
TRBV29-1	TRBJ1-1	CSVKPQGEAFF
TRBV5-1	TRBJ2-7	CASSLGARGGSYEQYF
TRBV10-3	TRBJ1-1	CAISETNTEAFF
TRBV7-2	TRBJ2-1	CASSREGTVSYNEQFF
TRBV6-1	TRBJ1-1	CASIRRTSSGTEAFF